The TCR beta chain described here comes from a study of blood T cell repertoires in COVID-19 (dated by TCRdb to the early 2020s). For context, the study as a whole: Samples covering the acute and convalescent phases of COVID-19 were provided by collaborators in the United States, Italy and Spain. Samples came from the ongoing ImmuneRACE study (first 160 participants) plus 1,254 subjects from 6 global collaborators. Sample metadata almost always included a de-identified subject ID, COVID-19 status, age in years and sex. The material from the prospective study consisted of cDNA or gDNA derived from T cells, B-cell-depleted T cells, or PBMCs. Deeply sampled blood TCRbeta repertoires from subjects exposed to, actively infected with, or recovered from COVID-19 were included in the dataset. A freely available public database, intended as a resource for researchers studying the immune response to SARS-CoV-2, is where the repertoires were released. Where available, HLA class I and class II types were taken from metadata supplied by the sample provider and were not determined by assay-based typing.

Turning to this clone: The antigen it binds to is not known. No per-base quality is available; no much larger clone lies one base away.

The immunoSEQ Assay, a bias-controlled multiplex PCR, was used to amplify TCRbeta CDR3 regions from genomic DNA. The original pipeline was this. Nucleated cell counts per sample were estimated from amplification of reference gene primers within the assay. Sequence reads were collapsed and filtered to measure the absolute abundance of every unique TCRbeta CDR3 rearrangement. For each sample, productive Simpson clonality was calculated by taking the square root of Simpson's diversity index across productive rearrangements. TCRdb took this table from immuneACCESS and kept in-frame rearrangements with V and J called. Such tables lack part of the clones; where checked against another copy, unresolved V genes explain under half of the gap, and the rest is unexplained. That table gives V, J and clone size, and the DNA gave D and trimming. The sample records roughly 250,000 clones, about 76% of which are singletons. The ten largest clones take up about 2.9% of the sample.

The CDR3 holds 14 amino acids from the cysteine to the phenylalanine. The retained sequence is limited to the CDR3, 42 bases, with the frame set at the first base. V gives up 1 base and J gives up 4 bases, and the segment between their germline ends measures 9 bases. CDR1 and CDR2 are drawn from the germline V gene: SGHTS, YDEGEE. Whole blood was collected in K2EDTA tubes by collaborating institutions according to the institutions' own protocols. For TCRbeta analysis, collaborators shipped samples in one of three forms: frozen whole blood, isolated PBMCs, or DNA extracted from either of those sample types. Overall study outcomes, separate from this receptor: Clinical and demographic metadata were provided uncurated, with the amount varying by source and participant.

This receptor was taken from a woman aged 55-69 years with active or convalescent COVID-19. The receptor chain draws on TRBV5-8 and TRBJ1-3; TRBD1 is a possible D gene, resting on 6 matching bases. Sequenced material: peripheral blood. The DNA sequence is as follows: TGTGCCAGCAGCTTGAGGACAGAAGGAAACACCATATATTTT. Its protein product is CASSLRTEGNTIYF.